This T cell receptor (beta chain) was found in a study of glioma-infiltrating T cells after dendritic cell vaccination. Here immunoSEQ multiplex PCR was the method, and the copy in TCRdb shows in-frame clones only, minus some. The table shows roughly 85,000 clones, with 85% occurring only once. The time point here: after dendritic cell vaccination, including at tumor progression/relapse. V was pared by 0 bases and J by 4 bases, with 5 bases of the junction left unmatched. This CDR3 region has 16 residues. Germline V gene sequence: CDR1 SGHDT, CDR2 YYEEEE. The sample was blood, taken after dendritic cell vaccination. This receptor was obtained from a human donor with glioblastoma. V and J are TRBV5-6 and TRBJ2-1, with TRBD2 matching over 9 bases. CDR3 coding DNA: TGTGCCAGCAGCTTGGATCTAGCGGGGATATACAATGAGCAGTTCTTC. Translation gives CASSLDLAGIYNEQFF.